These T cell receptor beta chains were read from a single sample in a study of blood T cell repertoires in COVID-19. Profiling relied on immunoSEQ multiplex PCR, and the TCRdb table lists in-frame clones only, not all of them. The table includes fewer than 350,000 clones, 81% detected once. The sample taken for sequencing was peripheral blood. These receptors originate from a woman aged 60 to 75 with active or convalescent COVID-19. Both conserved end residues are part of each CDR3. The D gene is left open where the match is weak. Part of the rows lack a size; the others show once, few, many or a class for expanded clones.

v_call: TRBV28
clone_size: .
d_call: .
j_call: TRBJ1-2
cdr3_nt: TGTGCCAGCAGTTTAACGGCCCCACCCAGGGACATTTGGGGCTACACCTTC
cdr3_aa: CASSLTAPPRDIWGYTF

v_call: TRBV5-1
clone_size: .
d_call: .
j_call: TRBJ2-5
cdr3_nt: TGCGCCAGCAGCTCTTCTAGCACAGAGACCCAGTACTTC
cdr3_aa: CASSSSSTETQYF

v_call: TRBV28
clone_size: .
d_call: TRBD1
j_call: TRBJ1-4
cdr3_nt: TGTGCCAGCAGTTTAATGACAGGGGTGAAGGAAAAACTGTTTTTT
cdr3_aa: CASSLMTGVKEKLFF

v_call: TRBV19
clone_size: few
d_call: .
j_call: TRBJ1-1
cdr3_nt: TGTGCCAGTAGTCTACAGGGACCTAACACTGAAGCTTTCTTT
cdr3_aa: CASSLQGPNTEAFF

v_call: TRBV4-1
clone_size: .
d_call: .
j_call: TRBJ2-7
cdr3_nt: TGCGCCAGCAGCCACACATCTCCTGACAGAAGCGCCTACGAGCAGTACTTC
cdr3_aa: CASSHTSPDRSAYEQYF

v_call: TRBV3-1/TRBV3-2
clone_size: .
d_call: TRBD1
j_call: TRBJ1-2
cdr3_nt: TGTGCCAGCAGCCCAATGCTTGGGACAGGCAACTATGGCTACACCTTC
cdr3_aa: CASSPMLGTGNYGYTF

v_call: TRBV3-1/TRBV3-2
clone_size: .
d_call: TRBD2
j_call: TRBJ2-3
cdr3_nt: TGTGCCAGCAGCCAGGCGGGGGGCCCCACAGATACGCAGTATTTT
cdr3_aa: CASSQAGGPTDTQYF

v_call: TRBV29-1
clone_size: .
d_call: TRBD2
j_call: TRBJ2-7
cdr3_nt: TGCAGCGCCGGGAGGGACGAGCAGTACTTC
cdr3_aa: CSAGRDEQYF

v_call: TRBV9
clone_size: .
d_call: .
j_call: TRBJ2-2
cdr3_nt: TGTGCCAGCAGCGTAGGGGTGACAGGGAACACCGGGGAGCTGTTTTTT
cdr3_aa: CASSVGVTGNTGELFF

v_call: TRBV25-1
clone_size: .
d_call: .
j_call: TRBJ1-3
cdr3_nt: TGTGCCAGCAGTGTAGCGGCCAGCTTCTCTGGAAACACCATATATTTT
cdr3_aa: CASSVAASFSGNTIYF

v_call: TRBV7-3
clone_size: once
d_call: TRBD2
j_call: TRBJ2-5
cdr3_nt: TGTGCCAGCAGCTTAACGTCAGGGCCGGGACTAGCGGGGCGCCAAGAGACCCAGTACTTC
cdr3_aa: CASSLTSGPGLAGRQETQYF

v_call: TRBV3-1/TRBV3-2
clone_size: .
d_call: TRBD2
j_call: TRBJ2-2
cdr3_nt: TGTGCCACCCCGCATGGGAGGGCCAGCGGGGAGCTGTTTTTT
cdr3_aa: CATPHGRASGELFF

v_call: TRBV10-1
clone_size: .
d_call: TRBD1
j_call: TRBJ1-5
cdr3_nt: TGCGCCAGCAGGGCCGGGACAGGGGAGCGGGATAGCAATCAGCCCCAGCATTTT
cdr3_aa: CASRAGTGERDSNQPQHF

v_call: TRBV29-1
clone_size: .
d_call: TRBD1
j_call: TRBJ2-3
cdr3_nt: TGCAGCGCCGGACAGGGGATCACAGATACGCAGTATTTT
cdr3_aa: CSAGQGITDTQYF

v_call: TRBV20-1
clone_size: few
d_call: TRBD1
j_call: TRBJ2-2
cdr3_nt: TGCAGTGCTAGTATCCGGGACAGGGGAACCGGGGAGCTGTTTTTT
cdr3_aa: CSASIRDRGTGELFF

v_call: TRBV19
clone_size: .
d_call: TRBD1
j_call: TRBJ2-7
cdr3_nt: TGTGCCAGTAGTGGGGCCGGGGACAGCTTCTACGAGCAGTACTTC
cdr3_aa: CASSGAGDSFYEQYF

v_call: TRBV6-2/TRBV6-3
clone_size: .
d_call: .
j_call: TRBJ1-1
cdr3_nt: TGTGCCAGCAGTTACTCGATCTGGACAGCGAACACTGAAGCTTTCTTT
cdr3_aa: CASSYSIWTANTEAFF

v_call: TRBV29-1
clone_size: .
d_call: .
j_call: TRBJ2-3
cdr3_nt: TGCAGCGTTCTCTCTCTTAGCACAGATACGCAGTATTTT
cdr3_aa: CSVLSLSTDTQYF

v_call: TRBV7-9
clone_size: many
d_call: .
j_call: TRBJ2-5
cdr3_nt: TGTGCCAGCAGCCCCTCCGGGTGGGGGCTTCAAGAGACCCAGTACTTC
cdr3_aa: CASSPSGWGLQETQYF

v_call: TRBV11-2
clone_size: .
d_call: TRBD2
j_call: TRBJ2-7
cdr3_nt: TGTGCCAGCAGCTTAGAATCCGGGACTAGAAGGCAGTACTTC
cdr3_aa: CASSLESGTRRQYF

v_call: TRBV2
clone_size: .
d_call: .
j_call: TRBJ1-5
cdr3_nt: TGTGCCAGCAGTGGCGGATTCAATCAGCCCCAGCATTTT
cdr3_aa: CASSGGFNQPQHF

v_call: TRBV6-1
clone_size: .
d_call: .
j_call: TRBJ1-2
cdr3_nt: TGTGCCAGCACCGAGGGGGGGAACTATGGCTACACCTTC
cdr3_aa: CASTEGGNYGYTF

v_call: TRBV5-1
clone_size: .
d_call: .
j_call: TRBJ2-2
cdr3_nt: TGCGCCAGCAGCTTTTTTAGTGGGCCTAACACCGGGGAGCTGTTTTTT
cdr3_aa: CASSFFSGPNTGELFF

v_call: TRBV6-5
clone_size: .
d_call: TRBD1
j_call: TRBJ1-2
cdr3_nt: TGTGCCAGCAGCAAGGGACAGGTGGGCAACTATGGCTACACCTTC
cdr3_aa: CASSKGQVGNYGYTF

v_call: TRBV4-1
clone_size: .
d_call: .
j_call: TRBJ2-7
cdr3_nt: TGCGCCAGCAGCCAAGATGTCACAAACCTAGGCTACGAGCAGTACTTC
cdr3_aa: CASSQDVTNLGYEQYF

v_call: TRBV10-3
clone_size: .
d_call: .
j_call: TRBJ1-5
cdr3_nt: TGTGCCATCAGTGAGGGGCGAGATCAGCCCCAGCATTTT
cdr3_aa: CAISEGRDQPQHF

v_call: TRBV5-5
clone_size: .
d_call: .
j_call: TRBJ2-7
cdr3_nt: TGTGCCAGCAGCTTGGAGGGCAGGGTCTACGAGCAGTACTTC
cdr3_aa: CASSLEGRVYEQYF

v_call: TRBV15
clone_size: .
d_call: TRBD1
j_call: TRBJ2-7
cdr3_nt: TGTGCCACCAGCACAGGACAGGGAGGATACGAGCAGTACTTC
cdr3_aa: CATSTGQGGYEQYF

v_call: TRBV5-4
clone_size: .
d_call: .
j_call: TRBJ2-1
cdr3_nt: TGTGCCAGCAACAGGGGACTTGGGCATGAGCAGTTCTTC
cdr3_aa: CASNRGLGHEQFF

v_call: TRBV6-1
clone_size: .
d_call: .
j_call: TRBJ2-1
cdr3_nt: TGTGCCAGCAGTGAAAGGGGAAACCCCCGAAACACATTGCCCTACAATGAGCAGTTCTTC
cdr3_aa: CASSERGNPRNTLPYNEQFF

v_call: TRBV7-2
clone_size: .
d_call: TRBD2
j_call: TRBJ2-1
cdr3_nt: TGTGCCAGCAGCTTTGGACTAGCGGTATACAATGAGCAGTTCTTC
cdr3_aa: CASSFGLAVYNEQFF

v_call: TRBV9
clone_size: .
d_call: .
j_call: TRBJ1-1
cdr3_nt: TGTGCCAGCAGCGTAGATCGTCGGACTGAAGCTTTCTTT
cdr3_aa: CASSVDRRTEAFF

v_call: TRBV4-1
clone_size: .
d_call: .
j_call: TRBJ1-1
cdr3_nt: TGCGCCAGCAGCCAAGACTACAAAGAGACAGTGAACACTGAAGCTTTCTTT
cdr3_aa: CASSQDYKETVNTEAFF

v_call: TRBV10-3
clone_size: .
d_call: .
j_call: TRBJ1-1
cdr3_nt: TGTGCCATCCGCATCGGGGGGTTGAACACTGAAGCTTTCTTT
cdr3_aa: CAIRIGGLNTEAFF

v_call: TRBV5-6
clone_size: .
d_call: .
j_call: TRBJ2-5
cdr3_nt: TGTGCCAGCAGCTTGGTAACAGGGAGTGGGGAGACCCAGTACTTC
cdr3_aa: CASSLVTGSGETQYF

v_call: TRBV11-3
clone_size: .
d_call: .
j_call: TRBJ1-1
cdr3_nt: TGTGCCAGCAGCTTAATAGGGGCGGCTGAAGCTTTCTTT
cdr3_aa: CASSLIGAAEAFF

v_call: TRBV9
clone_size: .
d_call: .
j_call: TRBJ2-3
cdr3_nt: TGTGCCAGCAGCGCAGAAGGGGGTAGCTCTCCCACAGATACGCAGTATTTT
cdr3_aa: CASSAEGGSSPTDTQYF

v_call: TRBV28
clone_size: once
d_call: .
j_call: TRBJ2-3
cdr3_nt: TGTGCCAGCCCCCCTCGGGGGAAGGCCACAGATACGCAGTATTTT
cdr3_aa: CASPPRGKATDTQYF